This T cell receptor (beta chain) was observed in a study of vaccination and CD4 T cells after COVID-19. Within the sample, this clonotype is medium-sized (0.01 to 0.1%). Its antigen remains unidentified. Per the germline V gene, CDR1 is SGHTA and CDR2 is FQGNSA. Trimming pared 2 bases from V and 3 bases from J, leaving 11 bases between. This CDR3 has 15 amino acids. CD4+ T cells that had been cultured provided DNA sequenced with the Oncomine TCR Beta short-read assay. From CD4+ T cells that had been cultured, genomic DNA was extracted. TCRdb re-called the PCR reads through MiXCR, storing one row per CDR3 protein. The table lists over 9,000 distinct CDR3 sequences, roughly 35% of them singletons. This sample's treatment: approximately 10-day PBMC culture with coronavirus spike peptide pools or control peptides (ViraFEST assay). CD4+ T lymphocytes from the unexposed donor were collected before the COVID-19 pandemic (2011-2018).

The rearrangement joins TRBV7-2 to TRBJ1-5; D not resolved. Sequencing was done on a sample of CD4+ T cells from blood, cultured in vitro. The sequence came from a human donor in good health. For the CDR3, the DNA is TGTGCCAGCAGCTTAATGGGGAGAGACAATCAGCCCCAGCATTTT. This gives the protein CASSLMGRDNQPQHF.